A selection of T cell receptor beta chains follows, all from one sample in a study of blood T cell repertoires in COVID-19. Sequencing used immunoSEQ multiplex PCR; TCRdb keeps in-frame clones, though not all of them. The sample includes hundreds of thousands of clones, more than 70% of them seen just once. Input material: PBMCs or T cells enriched from blood (not recorded which). These receptors were obtained from a woman in her thirties or forties with acute COVID-19. CDR3s include the opening cysteine and the closing phenylalanine or tryptophan. D genes are given only for firm matches. Clone size is stated in some rows and not others, as once, few, many or a class when expanded.

CDR3 protein: CASSQGPSYNSPLHF; CDR3 DNA: TGTGCCAGCAGCCAGGGGCCCTCCTATAATTCACCCCTCCACTTT; J gene: TRBJ1-6; D gene: -; clone size: -; V gene: TRBV9
CDR3 protein: CASSSRQGTGEKLFF; CDR3 DNA: TGCGCCAGCAGCTCCCGACAGGGGACCGGTGAAAAACTGTTTTTT; J gene: TRBJ1-4; D gene: TRBD1; clone size: -; V gene: TRBV5-1
CDR3 protein: CASSQRGGTGADRTHSGANVLTF; CDR3 DNA: TGTGCCAGCAGCCAAAGGGGAGGGACAGGGGCTGATCGTACCCACTCTGGGGCCAACGTCCTGACTTTC; J gene: TRBJ2-6; D gene: TRBD1; clone size: -; V gene: TRBV3-1/TRBV3-2
CDR3 protein: CASSSSTGQETQYF; CDR3 DNA: TGTGCCAGCAGCTCCTCGACAGGGCAAGAGACCCAGTACTTC; J gene: TRBJ2-5; D gene: TRBD1; clone size: -; V gene: TRBV7-2
CDR3 protein: CASSLGVRGRKTQYF; CDR3 DNA: TGTGCCAGCAGCTTAGGGGTCAGGGGACGAAAGACCCAGTACTTC; J gene: TRBJ2-5; D gene: -; clone size: few; V gene: TRBV11-3
CDR3 protein: CASSQVDRETANEKLFF; CDR3 DNA: TGCGCCAGCAGCCAAGTTGACAGGGAAACTGCTAATGAAAAACTGTTTTTT; J gene: TRBJ1-4; D gene: TRBD1; clone size: -; V gene: TRBV4-3
CDR3 protein: CASSKDRGTTGELFF; CDR3 DNA: TGTGCCAGCAGTAAGGACAGGGGAACCACCGGGGAGCTGTTTTTT; J gene: TRBJ2-2; D gene: TRBD1; clone size: once; V gene: TRBV2
CDR3 protein: CASSPGETQYF; CDR3 DNA: TGTGCCAGCAGCCCCGGGGAGACCCAGTACTTC; J gene: TRBJ2-5; D gene: -; clone size: -; V gene: TRBV9
CDR3 protein: CASSQDPYYNEQFF; CDR3 DNA: TGTGCCAGCAGCCAAGATCCGTATTACAATGAGCAGTTCTTC; J gene: TRBJ2-1; D gene: -; clone size: once; V gene: TRBV14
CDR3 protein: CASSIGAAYSNQPQHF; CDR3 DNA: TGTGCCAGTAGTATTGGGGCAGCTTATAGCAATCAGCCCCAGCATTTT; J gene: TRBJ1-5; D gene: -; clone size: -; V gene: TRBV19
CDR3 protein: CASSRGRDRVTDTQYF; CDR3 DNA: TGTGCCAGCAGCAGAGGCCGGGACAGGGTCACAGATACGCAGTATTTT; J gene: TRBJ2-3; D gene: TRBD1; clone size: -; V gene: TRBV7-3
CDR3 protein: CASSLWKGRGNSPLHF; CDR3 DNA: TGTGCCAGCAGCTTATGGAAGGGCAGGGGGAATTCACCCCTCCACTTT; J gene: TRBJ1-6; D gene: TRBD1; clone size: -; V gene: TRBV7-2
CDR3 protein: CASSLSAGGRRNEQFF; CDR3 DNA: TGTGCCAGCAGCTTATCAGCGGGGGGGAGAAGGAATGAGCAGTTCTTC; J gene: TRBJ2-1; D gene: TRBD2; clone size: -; V gene: TRBV11-3
CDR3 protein: CASSYGEQGGHYEQYF; CDR3 DNA: TGTGCCAGCAGTTATGGCGAGCAGGGCGGACACTACGAGCAGTACTTC; J gene: TRBJ2-7; D gene: -; clone size: -; V gene: TRBV6-5
CDR3 protein: CASSYVPGQSKFNNSPLHF; CDR3 DNA: TGTGCCAGCAGTTACGTACCGGGACAGTCAAAATTCAATAATTCACCCCTCCACTTT; J gene: TRBJ1-6; D gene: TRBD1; clone size: -; V gene: TRBV6-2/TRBV6-3
CDR3 protein: CASNPGLSTDTQYF; CDR3 DNA: TGTGCCAGCAACCCGGGACTCAGCACAGATACGCAGTATTTT; J gene: TRBJ2-3; D gene: -; clone size: -; V gene: TRBV11-2
CDR3 protein: CASSVAQDNQPQHF; CDR3 DNA: TGTGCCAGCAGCGTAGCACAGGACAATCAGCCCCAGCATTTT; J gene: TRBJ1-5; D gene: -; clone size: -; V gene: TRBV9
CDR3 protein: CASSQRLSTSGRTDTQYF; CDR3 DNA: TGTGCCAGCAGCCAAAGACTCAGCACTAGCGGGAGAACGGATACGCAGTATTTT; J gene: TRBJ2-3; D gene: TRBD2; clone size: once; V gene: TRBV3-1/TRBV3-2
CDR3 protein: CASTEREPVGRVLFF; CDR3 DNA: TGTGCCAGCACCGAGCGGGAGCCCGTGGGGAGGGTTCTGTTCTTC; J gene: TRBJ2-1; D gene: TRBD2; clone size: -; V gene: TRBV6-5
CDR3 protein: CSVLRVLGNEQFF; CDR3 DNA: TGCAGCGTTCTTCGGGTTCTGGGCAATGAGCAGTTCTTC; J gene: TRBJ2-1; D gene: -; clone size: -; V gene: TRBV29-1
CDR3 protein: CASSRQGREQPQHF; CDR3 DNA: TGTGCCAGCAGTCGACAGGGCAGGGAGCAGCCCCAGCATTTT; J gene: TRBJ1-5; D gene: TRBD1; clone size: -; V gene: TRBV2
CDR3 protein: CASSDSTGQRQETQYF; CDR3 DNA: TGCGCCAGCAGTGATTCTACGGGACAGCGGCAAGAGACCCAGTACTTC; J gene: TRBJ2-5; D gene: TRBD1; clone size: -; V gene: TRBV10-1
CDR3 protein: CASSEAPGTGDTQYF; CDR3 DNA: TGTGCCAGCAGTGAAGCCCCTGGAACAGGAGATACGCAGTATTTT; J gene: TRBJ2-3; D gene: -; clone size: -; V gene: TRBV6-1
CDR3 protein: CASSSQRGGSLTDTQYF; CDR3 DNA: TGTGCCAGCAGCTCGCAGAGAGGCGGGAGCCTCACAGATACGCAGTATTTT; J gene: TRBJ2-3; D gene: TRBD2; clone size: -; V gene: TRBV7-8
CDR3 protein: CASSSSRRTGPYEQYF; CDR3 DNA: TGTGCCAGCAGTTCCTCCCGCCGTACAGGACCTTACGAGCAGTACTTC; J gene: TRBJ2-7; D gene: -; clone size: -; V gene: TRBV6-5
CDR3 protein: CASSRGTGNGYTF; CDR3 DNA: TGCGCCAGCAGCCGGGGGACAGGGAATGGCTACACCTTC; J gene: TRBJ1-2; D gene: TRBD1; clone size: -; V gene: TRBV4-1
CDR3 protein: CASSPGWFAEAFF; CDR3 DNA: TGTGCCAGCAGCCCCGGTTGGTTCGCTGAAGCTTTCTTT; J gene: TRBJ1-1; D gene: -; clone size: -; V gene: TRBV6-2/TRBV6-3
CDR3 protein: CASSLQGSGSEQFF; CDR3 DNA: TGTGCCAGCAGTTTACAGGGGAGCGGGAGTGAGCAGTTCTTC; J gene: TRBJ2-1; D gene: TRBD2; clone size: once; V gene: TRBV27
CDR3 protein: CASSLSAGKRGYTF; CDR3 DNA: TGCGCCAGCAGCTTGTCGGCAGGGAAGAGGGGCTACACCTTC; J gene: TRBJ1-2; D gene: -; clone size: -; V gene: TRBV5-1
CDR3 protein: CASSLVAGDNEQFF; CDR3 DNA: TGCGCCAGCAGCTTGGTAGCAGGGGACAATGAGCAGTTCTTC; J gene: TRBJ2-1; D gene: -; clone size: -; V gene: TRBV5-1
CDR3 protein: CASSLLRSGEKLFF; CDR3 DNA: TGTGCCAGCAGCCTATTAAGATCTGGTGAAAAACTGTTTTTT; J gene: TRBJ1-4; D gene: -; clone size: -; V gene: TRBV2
CDR3 protein: CASSSGQGFNSPLHF; CDR3 DNA: TGTGCCAGCAGCTCCGGACAGGGTTTTAATTCACCCCTCCACTTT; J gene: TRBJ1-6; D gene: TRBD1; clone size: -; V gene: TRBV5-6
CDR3 protein: CASSLQGNEQFF; CDR3 DNA: TGCGCCAGCAGCTTACAGGGGAATGAGCAGTTCTTC; J gene: TRBJ2-1; D gene: TRBD1; clone size: -; V gene: TRBV5-1
CDR3 protein: CASSSDPGLAGGETQYF; CDR3 DNA: TGCGCCAGCAGCTCCGATCCGGGACTAGCGGGAGGAGAGACCCAGTACTTC; J gene: TRBJ2-5; D gene: TRBD2; clone size: -; V gene: TRBV5-1
CDR3 protein: CASSPSGGSSYEQYF; CDR3 DNA: TGTGCCAGCTCACCTTCCGGAGGGAGCTCCTACGAGCAGTACTTC; J gene: TRBJ2-7; D gene: -; clone size: -; V gene: TRBV18
CDR3 protein: CASSQGLVYSGANVLTF; CDR3 DNA: TGCGCCAGCAGCCAAGGACTTGTTTACTCTGGGGCCAACGTCCTGACTTTC; J gene: TRBJ2-6; D gene: -; clone size: -; V gene: TRBV4-3
CDR3 protein: CASRLSYGPFFF; CDR3 DNA: TGTGCCAGCAGGCTTTCTTATGGGCCATTTTTTTTT; J gene: TRBJ1-1; D gene: -; clone size: -; V gene: TRBV2
CDR3 protein: CASSRQGHTYEQYF; CDR3 DNA: TGTGCCAGCAGTCGACAGGGGCACACCTACGAGCAGTACTTC; J gene: TRBJ2-7; D gene: TRBD1; clone size: -; V gene: TRBV2
CDR3 protein: CASTRTALGATEAFF; CDR3 DNA: TGTGCCAGCACCCGAACCGCCCTGGGGGCGACTGAAGCTTTCTTT; J gene: TRBJ1-1; D gene: -; clone size: -; V gene: TRBV7-9
CDR3 protein: CASSLVSRDGYTF; CDR3 DNA: TGTGCCAGCAGCTTAGTTTCCAGGGATGGCTACACCTTC; J gene: TRBJ1-2; D gene: -; clone size: few; V gene: TRBV11-3
CDR3 protein: CASSPPGTSGNNEQFF; CDR3 DNA: TGTGCCAGCAGCCCGCCCGGGACTAGCGGGAACAATGAGCAGTTCTTC; J gene: TRBJ2-1; D gene: TRBD2; clone size: -; V gene: TRBV11-2
CDR3 protein: CASSQDRRTDGYGYTF; CDR3 DNA: TGTGCCAGCAGCCAAGATAGGCGGACTGACGGCTATGGCTACACCTTC; J gene: TRBJ1-2; D gene: -; clone size: -; V gene: TRBV3-1/TRBV3-2
CDR3 protein: CASSFYLGGGKLFF; CDR3 DNA: TGTGCCAGCAGCTTTTATCTCGGGGGAGGAAAACTGTTTTTT; J gene: TRBJ1-4; D gene: -; clone size: -; V gene: TRBV7-2
CDR3 protein: CATSESGGLNTGELFF; CDR3 DNA: TGTGCCACCAGTGAGTCAGGGGGCTTGAACACCGGGGAGCTGTTTTTT; J gene: TRBJ2-2; D gene: TRBD1; clone size: -; V gene: TRBV24-1
CDR3 protein: CATSEPSRKGDEQFF; CDR3 DNA: TGTGCCACCAGTGAGCCGTCCCGGAAGGGAGATGAGCAGTTCTTC; J gene: TRBJ2-1; D gene: -; clone size: -; V gene: TRBV24-1
CDR3 protein: CAISEQGFSGNTIYF; CDR3 DNA: TGTGCCATCAGCGAACAGGGCTTCTCTGGAAACACCATATATTTT; J gene: TRBJ1-3; D gene: -; clone size: -; V gene: TRBV10-3
CDR3 protein: CASSFETGTENEKLFF; CDR3 DNA: TGTGCCAGCAGTTTTGAGACCGGGACAGAAAATGAAAAACTGTTTTTT; J gene: TRBJ1-4; D gene: TRBD1; clone size: -; V gene: TRBV28
CDR3 protein: CASSDRRERPYNEQFF; CDR3 DNA: TGTGCCAGCAGTGACAGGCGGGAGCGTCCCTACAATGAGCAGTTCTTC; J gene: TRBJ2-1; D gene: TRBD2; clone size: -; V gene: TRBV6-4
CDR3 protein: CASTLDRGFDSPLHF; CDR3 DNA: TGTGCCAGCACCCTGGACAGGGGCTTCGATTCACCCCTCCACTTT; J gene: TRBJ1-6; D gene: TRBD1; clone size: few; V gene: TRBV28
CDR3 protein: CAAEQGSGGQPQHF; CDR3 DNA: TGTGCCGCCGAACAGGGGAGCGGGGGTCAGCCCCAGCATTTT; J gene: TRBJ1-5; D gene: TRBD1; clone size: once; V gene: TRBV28
CDR3 protein: CASSAPGTGNTGELFF; CDR3 DNA: TGTGCCAGCAGCGCCCCAGGGACAGGAAACACCGGGGAGCTGTTTTTT; J gene: TRBJ2-2; D gene: TRBD1; clone size: -; V gene: TRBV9
CDR3 protein: CASRDRGQQETQYF; CDR3 DNA: TGTGCCAGTAGGGACAGGGGACAACAAGAGACCCAGTACTTC; J gene: TRBJ2-5; D gene: TRBD1; clone size: -; V gene: TRBV19
CDR3 protein: CASSLGTGDNEQFF; CDR3 DNA: TGCGCCAGCAGCTTGGGGACAGGAGACAATGAGCAGTTCTTC; J gene: TRBJ2-1; D gene: TRBD1; clone size: -; V gene: TRBV5-1
CDR3 protein: CASSLSSGTIYF; CDR3 DNA: TGTGCCAGCAGCTTAAGTAGCGGCACCATATATTTT; J gene: TRBJ1-3; D gene: -; clone size: -; V gene: TRBV7-9